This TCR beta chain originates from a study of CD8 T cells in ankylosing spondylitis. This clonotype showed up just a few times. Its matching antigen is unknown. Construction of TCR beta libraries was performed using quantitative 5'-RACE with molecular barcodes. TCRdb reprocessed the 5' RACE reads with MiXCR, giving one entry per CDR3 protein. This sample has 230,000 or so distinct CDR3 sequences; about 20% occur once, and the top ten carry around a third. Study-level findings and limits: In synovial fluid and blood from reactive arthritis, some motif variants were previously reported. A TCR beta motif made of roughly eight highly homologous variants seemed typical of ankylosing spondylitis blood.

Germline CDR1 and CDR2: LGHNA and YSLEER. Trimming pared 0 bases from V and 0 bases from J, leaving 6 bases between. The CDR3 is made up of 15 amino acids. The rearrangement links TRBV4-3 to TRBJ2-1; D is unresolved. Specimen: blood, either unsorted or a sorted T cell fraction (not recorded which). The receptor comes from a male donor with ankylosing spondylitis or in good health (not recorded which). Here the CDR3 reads CASSQEPGSYNEQFF. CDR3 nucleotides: TGCGCCAGCAGCCAAGAGCCAGGCTCCTACAATGAGCAGTTCTTC.